One and the same sample provided the 19 T cell receptor beta chains below, sequenced in a study of T-cell reconstitution after alpha-beta-depleted transplantation in children. The authors prepared the TCRbeta library with unique molecular identifiers. TCRdb processed the PCR reads anew with MiXCR; each CDR3 protein has one entry. The sample comprises some 440,000 distinct CDR3 sequences, about 17% of which are singletons, and 25% to 30% rests with the top ten. Source: PBMCs, mostly from graft donor cells, taken 360 days after TCRalphabeta/CD19-depleted stem cell transplant. The receptors were sampled from a boy less than two years old who had a stem cell transplant for Wiskott-Aldrich syndrome, so the T cells may come from the graft donor.

Concerning this clonotype: One end of the junction fails to match germline, which may point to a read error. The V and J genes are TRBV27 and TRBJ2-1, with D perhaps matching TRBD1 (6 bases). Germline V CDR1 and CDR2: MNHEY, SMNVEV (reference sequence). The CDR3 is 17 residues long. The CDR3, as DNA: TGCACCAGCAGTTTATGTGGGGGCAGGGCCACCTACAATGAGCAGTTCTTC. This gives the protein CTSSLCGGRATYNEQFF.

This clonotype has only a few counts. The chain links TRBV5-1 to TRBJ2-2; the D is unclear. This CDR3 is built from 15 residues. CDR1 and CDR2 from the germline V gene are SGHRS and YFSETQ. With 0 bases removed from V and 4 bases from J, the gap between germline ends came to 10 bases. This chain's CDR3 is CASSLAPRPTGELFF. The CDR3 DNA reads TGCGCCAGCAGCTTGGCCCCTCGGCCCACCGGGGAGCTGTTTTTT.

V usage is TRBV28 and J usage is TRBJ2-3, with TRBD2 identical over 9 bases. Trimming removed 4 bases from V and 1 base from J; junction bases left unmatched: 3. Looked up from germline, CDR1 is MDHEN and CDR2 is SYDVKM. The CDR3 totals 15 residues. The CDR3 DNA reads TGTGCCAGCAGTTCTGCGGGGGGGGGCACAGATACGCAGTATTTT. Protein product: CASSSAGGGTDTQYF.

This clonotype was picked up a small number of times. This sequence joins TRBV12-3 or TRBV12-4 and TRBJ2-2; D is possibly TRBD1 (6 bases). The CDR3 consists of 18 residues. The V and J ends lost 7 bases and 1 base respectively, with 22 bases between them. The CDR3 nucleotides are TGTGCCAGCACGGCCCCGTCCGGGACAAGGGGGAACACCGGGGAGCTGTTTTTT. Translated, it gives CASTAPSGTRGNTGELFF.

The chain uses TRBV7-8 and TRBJ2-7; D is tentatively TRBD1 or TRBD2 (5 bases each). This CDR3 spans 15 amino acids. V gave up 0 bases and J gave up 2 bases, with 11 bases separating them. Looked up from germline, CDR1 is SGHVS and CDR2 is FQNEAQ. CDR3 coding DNA: TGTGCCAGCAGCTTAGCGAGGGACCGAACCTACGAGCAGTACTTC. It is translated as CASSLARDRTYEQYF.

The V call is TRBV7-2, the J call TRBJ2-3; tentative D call: TRBD2 (6 bases). V gave up 2 bases and J gave up 5 bases, with 11 bases separating them. The germline V gene has CDR1 SGHTA and CDR2 FQGNSA. The CDR3 is 14 amino acids. The CDR3, as DNA: TGTGCCAGCAGCTTATTTCTAGCGAGAGATACGCAGTATTTT. Its translation is CASSLFLARDTQYF.

There are many counts of this clonotype. The CDR3 spells CASSFREKNIQYF. The CDR3 coding sequence is TGTGCCAGCAGTTTTCGGGAGAAAAACATTCAGTACTTC. The chain links TRBV12-3 or TRBV12-4 to TRBJ2-4; D may be TRBD2 (6 bases). V lost 3 bases and J 4 bases, leaving 7 bases between the germline ends. The CDR3 covers 13 residues.

This clonotype came up a few times. J is TRBJ2-3 and V is TRBV29-1; no definite D call. CDR1 and CDR2 (germline): SQVTM, ANQGSEA. This CDR3 has 13 amino acids. V was pared by 3 bases and J by 3 bases, with 10 bases between. CDR3 DNA: TGCAGCGTTGAGGCGTTGTTGACAGATACGCAGTATTTT. It translates to CSVEALLTDTQYF.

The chain is built from TRBV30 and TRBJ2-2; D call uncertain. This CDR3 has 13 residues. V was trimmed by 3 bases and J by 3 bases, leaving 8 bases between them. Germline V lookup: CDR1 GTSNPN, CDR2 SVGIG (reference sequence). The CDR3 protein is CAWRERDTGELFF. CDR3 bases: TGTGCCTGGAGAGAACGGGACACCGGGGAGCTGTTTTTT.

Comment on this clonotype: A junction boundary mismatches the germline segment, possibly from a read error. CDR3 nucleotide sequence: TGCGCCACCAGTGATTTATCCGGGACAGCCGATACGCAGTATTTT. Translation gives CATSDLSGTADTQYF. This sequence joins TRBV24-1 and TRBJ2-3, with 7 nucleotides matching TRBD1. The CDR3 is made up of 15 amino acids. In germline, CDR1 is KGHDR, CDR2 SFDVKD.

The rearrangement joins TRBV3-1 to TRBJ2-3; D gene unclear. This CDR3 spans 14 amino acids. V was trimmed by 4 bases and J by 2 bases, leaving 10 bases between them. Germline CDR1 reads LGHDT; CDR2 reads YNNKEL (reference sequence). Here the CDR3 reads CASSPHSPTDTQYF. The CDR3, as DNA: TGTGCCAGCAGCCCTCATAGCCCCACAGATACGCAGTATTTT.

This clonotype was counted between two and nine times. The V call is TRBV27, the J call TRBJ2-1; 9 positions match TRBD1. J was trimmed by 10 bases and V by 5 bases; bases with no gene match: 6. This CDR3 spans 13 amino acids. Germline V CDR1 and CDR2: MNHEY, SMNVEV (reference sequence). In DNA, the CDR3 is TGTGCCAGCAGTCTCCACGGACAGGGGGAGCAGTTCTTC. Residues: CASSLHGQGEQFF.

The table lists this clonotype with a few counts. The chain combines TRBV12-3 or TRBV12-4 with TRBJ2-7; 13 bases map to TRBD2. With 6 bases clipped from V and 2 bases from J, the junction kept 4 bases outside the gene matches. The CDR3 spans 15 residues. The CDR3 DNA sequence: TGTGCCAGCAGCCGGACTAGCGGGAGTCCCTACGAGCAGTACTTC. Translating it yields CASSRTSGSPYEQYF.

V usage is TRBV10-2 and J usage is TRBJ1-5; TRBD1 matches at 8 bases. V lost 6 bases to trimming and J lost 3 bases; unmatched junction nucleotides: 1. In germline, CDR1 is WSHSY, CDR2 SAAADI. The CDR3 length is 13 residues. CDR3 sequence (DNA): TGCGCCAGCAGACAGGGGGACAATCAGCCCCAGCATTTT. Its translation: CASRQGDNQPQHF.

The J gene is TRBJ2-3, the V gene TRBV7-9, with 8 positions matching TRBD2. With V trimmed by 1 base and J by 1 base, 7 bases remained unmatched. Germline V gene data show CDR1 as SEHNR and CDR2 as FQNEAQ (reference sequence). The CDR3 runs 17 residues. The CDR3 DNA reads TGTGCCAGCAGCTTAGACCTAGCGGGCGCCGGCACAGATACGCAGTATTTT. Encoded protein: CASSLDLAGAGTDTQYF.

This clonotype was detected ten times or more. V and J are TRBV3-1 and TRBJ2-3, with 12 bases identical to TRBD2. Germline-derived CDR1 and CDR2 are LGHDT and YNNKEL (reference sequence). Trimming took 1 base from V and 4 from J; bases not matched to a gene: 3. CDR3 size: 16 residues. CDR3 nucleotides: TGTGCCAGCAGCCAAGGACTAGCGGGAGCAGCAGATACGCAGTATTTT. It codes for CASSQGLAGAADTQYF.

The rearrangement links TRBV5-1 to TRBJ2-3, with D possibly matching TRBD1 (7 bases). This CDR3 is 15 amino acids long. V gave up 4 bases and J gave up 4 bases, with 16 bases separating them. The germline CDR1 and CDR2 sequences are SGHRS and YFSETQ. The CDR3: CASSPPGGRSDTQYF. CDR3 DNA: TGCGCCAGCAGCCCCCCAGGGGGGAGGTCAGATACGCAGTATTTT.

The rearrangement links TRBV7-2 to TRBJ2-1; D remains ambiguous. CDR3 length: 13 amino acids. The V gene lost 3 bases and the J gene lost 6 bases, with 9 bases spanning the gap. The V gene's germline CDR1 is SGHTA and CDR2 FQGNSA. The CDR3 bases are TGTGCCAGCAGCTTCGGGCCTCGCAATGAGCAGTTCTTC. Amino acid sequence: CASSFGPRNEQFF.

This clonotype has just a few counts. The V gene is TRBV29-1, the J gene TRBJ1-1, with TRBD1 matching 11 bases. The CDR3 has 13 residues. CDR1 is SQVTM and CDR2 is ANQGSEA in the germline V gene. The V gene end was trimmed by 7 bases and the J gene end by 10 bases; junction bases not matched to a gene: 11. As DNA, the CDR3 is TGCAGCGCGGACGGACAGGGGGCGCGTGGAGCTTTCTTT. It yields the protein CSADGQGARGAFF.